The 10 T cell receptor beta chains given below trace back to one sample, sequenced in a study of preoperative IRX-2 immunotherapy in early breast cancer. The data were produced by immunoSEQ multiplex PCR, yet TCRdb's version contains in-frame clones alone and is incomplete. The sample lists around 25,000 clones, roughly 96% seen once, with roughly 17% in the top ten. The treatment here: preoperative locoregional IRX-2 cytokine immunotherapy. The sequences come from tumor tissue, collected after IRX-2 immunotherapy. The receptors originated from a human donor with breast cancer.

This clone was counted a single time. V gene TRBV29-1 combines with J gene TRBJ2-1, with TRBD2 identical over 7 bases. V gave up 0 bases and J gave up 4 bases; unmatched junction bases: 6. Germline V gives CDR1 SQVTM, CDR2 ANQGSEA. The CDR3 consists of 15 residues. The CDR3 coding sequence is TGCAGCGTTGAAGAATGGCTAGCGGATTACAATGAGCAGTTCTTC. It encodes CSVEEWLADYNEQFF.

This chain joins TRBV13 and TRBJ2-1, with D tentatively TRBD2 (6 bases). Germline V gene data show CDR1 as PRHDT and CDR2 as FYEKMQ (reference sequence). Trimming pared 3 bases from V and 5 bases from J, leaving 20 bases between. CDR3 length: 17 residues. The CDR3 coding sequence is TGTGCCAGCAGCTTCCCCGGAGGGCAACGAAACCACAATGAGCAGTTCTTC. This sequence encodes CASSFPGGQRNHNEQFF.

The chain employs TRBV30 and TRBJ1-5; no clear D gene. V was pared by 5 bases and J by 0 bases, with 8 bases between. The CDR3 totals 13 residues. CDR1 and CDR2 from the germline V gene are GTSNPN and SVGIG (reference sequence). The chain's CDR3 is CAWQSYSNQPQHF. The DNA for the CDR3 is TGTGCCTGGCAGAGCTATAGCAATCAGCCCCAGCATTTT.

The rearrangement links TRBV5-4 to TRBJ2-7, with TRBD2 matching 8 bases. Germline V lookup: CDR1 SGHNT, CDR2 YYREEE (reference sequence). CDR3 length: 16 residues. V trimming: 4 bases; J trimming: 0 bases; junction bases outside the gene matches: 9. CDR3 region: CASSPRGGLDSYEQYF. The CDR3 region has the DNA TGTGCCAGCAGCCCCCGGGGGGGCCTTGACTCCTACGAGCAGTACTTC.

V is TRBV7-9 and J is TRBJ1-1; no clear D. V shed 2 bases and J shed 7 bases, with 20 bases lying between them. The CDR3 spans 16 residues. The germline V gene has CDR1 SEHNR and CDR2 FQNEAQ (reference sequence). The CDR3 loop is CASSLPVKGKENEAFF. The CDR3 DNA reads TGTGCCAGCAGCTTACCCGTGAAGGGCAAAGAAAATGAAGCTTTCTTT.

This clone showed up just once. The chain carries TRBV13 and TRBJ1-4, with TRBD1 identical over 8 bases. Germline V CDR1 and CDR2: PRHDT, FYEKMQ (reference sequence). The length of the CDR3 is 15 residues. The V and J ends lost 2 bases and 8 bases, in that order; junction bases with no gene match: 7. The CDR3 loop is CASSLSQGAGEKLFF. CDR3 DNA: TGTGCCAGCAGCTTATCCCAGGGGGCAGGGGAAAAACTGTTTTTT.

This chain connects TRBV28 to TRBJ1-5; a possible D gene is TRBD1 (6 bases). V was shortened by 2 bases and J by 4 bases, with 12 bases between the two germline ends. Germline-derived CDR1 and CDR2 are MDHEN and SYDVKM. CDR3 length equals 15 residues. The CDR3 region has the DNA TGTGCCAGCAGTTTACTTAGGGACACTAATCAGCCCCAGCATTTT. It is translated as CASSLLRDTNQPQHF.

The chain has TRBV7-9 and TRBJ2-2, with a tentative D call TRBD2 (5 bases). The CDR3 contains 15 residues. CDR1 is SEHNR, CDR2 FQNEAQ, per germline (reference sequence). V lost 2 bases to trimming and J lost 0 bases, with 7 bases between them. This chain's CDR3 is CASSLFGTNTGELFF. The CDR3 DNA follows: TGTGCCAGCAGCTTATTCGGGACGAACACCGGGGAGCTGTTTTTT. The complete variable domain, with remaining parts taken from reference TRBV7-9 and TRBJ2-2, reads DTGVSQNPRHKITKRGQNVTFRCDPISEHNRLYWYRQTLGQGPEFLTYFQNEAQLEKSRLLSDRFSAERPKGSFSTLEIQRTEQGDSAMYLCASSLFGTNTGELFFGEGSRLTVL.

This sequence joins TRBV7-6 and TRBJ2-5, with TRBD2 identical over 11 bases. CDR3 length: 17 amino acids. V trimming: 5 bases; J trimming: 5 bases; junction bases outside the gene matches: 13. CDR1 is SGHVS, CDR2 FNYEAQ, per germline. CDR3 region: CASSLTGLAAEGETQYF. The CDR3 DNA reads as TGTGCCAGCAGCCTAACGGGACTAGCGGCAGAGGGGGAGACCCAGTACTTC.

The chain employs TRBV19 and TRBJ2-7; 10 bases are shared with TRBD2. This CDR3 is built from 15 residues. Losses at the gene ends were 4 bases for V and 7 bases for J; bases not matched to a gene: 10. Germline V gives CDR1 LNHDA, CDR2 SQIVND (reference sequence). CDR3 sequence (DNA): TGTGCCAGTAGTACTCAAGCGGGAGGGCCTTTTGAGCAGTACTTC. It specifies CASSTQAGGPFEQYF.